A single sample is the source of the 29 T cell receptor beta chains below, sequenced in a study of blood T cells in healthy people across ages (dated by TCRdb to the mid-2010s). Libraries were built with 5' RACE. The instrument given in TCRdb is Illumina HiSeq 2500. A second 7 to 11 cycle PCR used a sample-barcoded 5' primer and a J-beta primer mix. TCRdb cleaned the public reads at Q25 with fastp, built clones with MiXCR and kept in-frame beta chains. CDR3 protein duplicates are merged, each entry listing the most common genes and DNA. In all, the sample holds 380,000 or so distinct CDR3 sequences, and roughly half of those were seen once. Around 53% of the sample rests with the top ten. The sample was blood. The source of these receptors is a man aged 60 to 69 in good health.

In its sample, this clonotype was seen many times. The chain employs TRBV29-1 and TRBJ2-5, with a weak D call TRBD2 (5 bases). This CDR3 region has 12 residues. Germline CDR1 is SQVTM and CDR2 is ANQGSEA. With 7 bases removed from V and 3 bases from J, the gap between germline ends came to 12 bases. The CDR3 spells CSGGPQKETQYF. The CDR3 DNA reads as TGCAGCGGCGGGCCGCAAAAAGAGACCCAGTACTTC.

This clonotype was seen many times. V usage is TRBV21-1 and J usage is TRBJ2-1; the D segment call TRBD2 is taken from the table without a DNA check. TRBV21-1 is marked as a pseudogene. The CDR3 loop spans 18 amino acids. As DNA, the CDR3 is TGTGCCAGCAGCAAAGTTGGCCCACCTAGCGGGATCTACAATGAGCAGTTCTTC. It yields the protein CASSKVGPPSGIYNEQFF.

V gene TRBV12-3 or TRBV12-4 combines with J gene TRBJ2-1; weak D call: TRBD2 (5 bases). This CDR3 is 12 amino acids long. Deletions cut 6 bases from V and 9 bases from J, with 12 bases between. CDR3 region: CASSLGEGEQFF. The CDR3 DNA reads as TGTGCCAGCAGCCTTGGAGAGGGTGAGCAGTTCTTC.

This clonotype was detected once. The rearrangement joins TRBV29-1 to TRBJ2-1; no definite D call. Trimming removed 3 bases at V and 12 bases at J, with 3 bases between. The CDR3 runs to 8 residues. In germline, CDR1 is SQVTM, CDR2 ANQGSEA. The CDR3 bases are TGCAGCGTTGATCGGCAGTTCTTC. Its protein product is CSVDRQFF.

This chain joins TRBV29-1 and TRBJ2-1; D is unresolved. The germline gives CDR1 SQVTM, CDR2 ANQGSEA. CDR3 size: 12 residues. V was clipped by 1 base and J by 8 bases, with 9 bases between them. The CDR3: CSVEGLLDEQFF. The CDR3 nucleotides are TGCAGCGTTGAAGGGCTCCTGGATGAGCAGTTCTTC.

Turning to this clonotype: Because the CDR3 is missing its conserved closing phenylalanine or tryptophan, this is likely a read error. The chain links TRBV7-2 to TRBJ1-6, with unresolved D. Germline CDR1 is SGHTA and CDR2 is FQGNSA. The CDR3 loop spans 16 amino acids. V lost 0 bases to trimming and J lost 7 bases, with 13 bases between them. The CDR3 DNA sequence: TGTGCCAGCAGCTTAGCAGTCGTCCAGCCCAATTCACCCCTCCACATT. Protein: CASSLAVVQPNSPLHI.

V gene TRBV9 combines with J gene TRBJ2-5; tentative D call: TRBD2 (5 bases). The ends were cut back, 2 bases at V and 4 bases at J, with 18 bases in the middle. The CDR3 covers 16 residues. Looked up from germline, CDR1 is SGDLS and CDR2 is YYNGEE. The DNA of the CDR3 is TGTGCCAGCAGCGTTTCGGGTGTGGGGAGCCCAGAGACCCAGTACTTC. Encoded protein: CASSVSGVGSPETQYF.

V is TRBV12-3 or TRBV12-4 and J is TRBJ1-2; 8 bases are a match to TRBD1. The CDR3 has 13 amino acids. J was trimmed by 7 bases and V by 7 bases; bases with no gene match: 8. The CDR3 DNA sequence: TGTGCCAGCACCCCACAGGGGGTCGGTGGCTACACCTTC. The encoded protein is CASTPQGVGGYTF.

This clonotype was observed many times. The chain links TRBV7-2 to TRBJ2-7; 7 nucleotides align to TRBD2. CDR3 length: 16 residues. J lost 2 bases, V lost 4 bases, and 11 bases had no gene match. Germline values: CDR1 SGHTA, CDR2 FQGNSA. The CDR3 sequence is CASSSPARGSPYEQYF. CDR3 in DNA: TGTGCCAGCAGCTCTCCCGCCCGCGGGAGCCCCTACGAGCAGTACTTC.

This clonotype was found a few times. The chain combines TRBV6-2 or TRBV6-3 with TRBJ2-7; D is undetermined. From germline, CDR1 is MNHEY and CDR2 SVGEGT. This CDR3 is 10 amino acids long. Trimming took off 8 bases at V and 6 bases at J, with 8 bases between the two ends. Written as DNA, the CDR3 is TGTGCCAGCGGGATGGGCGAGCAGTACTTC. This codes for CASGMGEQYF.

This clonotype was counted many times. This may come from a read error, since a much larger clone is one base off. The chain has TRBV20-1 and TRBJ2-1; the D gene is possibly TRBD2 (6 bases). Germline V gives CDR1 DFQATT, CDR2 SNEGSKA (reference sequence). The CDR3 has 13 residues. Trimming stripped 6 bases from V and 5 bases from J, with 14 bases between. For the CDR3, the DNA is TGCAGTGCGGGGTTTAGCGGCAACAATGAGCAGTTCTTC. It codes for CSAGFSGNNEQFF.

This clonotype came up once. The chain uses TRBV7-8 and TRBJ2-7; 10 bases align to TRBD2. The V and J ends lost 5 bases and 3 bases, in that order; junction bases with no gene match: 4. The CDR3 runs 14 residues. Germline values: CDR1 SGHVS, CDR2 FQNEAQ. The CDR3 region has the DNA TGTGCCAGCAGCGGACTAGCGGACTTCTACGAGCAGTACTTC. Protein product: CASSGLADFYEQYF.

This clonotype was counted only a few times. The V gene is TRBV5-1, the J gene TRBJ2-1; either TRBD1 or TRBD2 may supply D (5 bases each). Trimming pared 2 bases from V and 4 bases from J, leaving 13 bases between. The CDR3 has 15 amino acids. Germline lookup yields CDR1 SGHRS and CDR2 YFSETQ. The CDR3 loop is CASSFDGGAYNEQFF. The DNA for the CDR3 is TGCGCCAGCAGCTTCGATGGGGGAGCTTACAATGAGCAGTTCTTC.

The J gene is TRBJ2-3, the V gene TRBV30; TRBD2 might be the D (5 bases). V shed 0 bases and J shed 3 bases, with 13 bases lying between them. CDR1 GTSNPN and CDR2 SVGIG come from the germline V gene (reference sequence). The CDR3 has 15 residues. The CDR3 spells CAWSVAGPGTDTQYF. CDR3 coding DNA: TGTGCCTGGAGTGTGGCGGGCCCGGGGACAGATACGCAGTATTTT.

This clonotype was counted only a few times. The chain joins TRBV5-1 to TRBJ2-2; no clear D. Trimming took 4 bases from V and 2 from J, leaving 12 bases between them. Germline assignment: CDR1 SGHRS and CDR2 YFSETQ. There are 15 residues in the CDR3. This CDR3 reads CASSPSGVNTGELFF. Here the CDR3 DNA reads TGCGCCAGCAGCCCATCGGGTGTTAACACCGGGGAGCTGTTTTTT.

The genes are TRBV30 and TRBJ2-7, with 7 bases aligning to TRBD1. V was pared by 1 base and J by 0 bases, with 6 bases of the junction left unmatched. The CDR3 runs to 15 residues. Germline V lookup: CDR1 GTSNPN, CDR2 SVGIG (reference sequence). The CDR3 region is CAWSALRGSSYEQYF. For the CDR3, the DNA is TGTGCCTGGAGTGCCCTCAGGGGGAGCTCCTACGAGCAGTACTTC.

This clonotype was counted a few times. The J gene is TRBJ1-1, the V gene TRBV27; no definite D call. There are 13 residues in the CDR3. Germline assignment: CDR1 MNHEY and CDR2 SMNVEV (reference sequence). V was clipped by 5 bases and J by 1 base, with 8 bases between them. CDR3 sequence (DNA): TGTGCCAGCAGTACCCCGCAGAACACTGAAGCTTTCTTT. Translated: CASSTPQNTEAFF.

The genes are TRBV7-6 and TRBJ2-3; TRBD2 matches at 11 bases. This CDR3 has 15 residues. V shed 6 bases, J shed 1 base, and the junction held 3 bases outside the gene matches. Germline values: CDR1 SGHVS, CDR2 FNYEAQ. Here the CDR3 reads CASSGTSGRTDTQYF. CDR3 sequence (DNA): TGTGCCAGCAGTGGGACTAGCGGACGCACAGATACGCAGTATTTT.

The chain links TRBV29-1 to TRBJ2-7; the match to TRBD1 covers 9 bases. Germline V lookup: CDR1 SQVTM, CDR2 ANQGSEA. The CDR3 spans 15 residues. Trimming at V came to 2 bases and at J to 0 bases, leaving 5 bases not matched to a gene. The CDR3 here is CSVEKGTGFSYEQYF. CDR3 nucleotides: TGCAGCGTTGAAAAAGGGACAGGGTTCTCCTACGAGCAGTACTTC.

This clonotype has a count of ten or more. The V call is TRBV29-1, the J call TRBJ1-6; TRBD1 might be the D (6 bases). This CDR3 is 15 amino acids long. The germline V gene encodes CDR1 SQVTM and CDR2 ANQGSEA. The V end was cut by 3 bases, the J end by 1 base, with 10 bases between. The DNA for the CDR3 is TGCAGCGTTGAGAGGGGGACGTCCTATAATTCACCCCTCCACTTT. Amino acids: CSVERGTSYNSPLHF.

The V call is TRBV29-1, the J call TRBJ1-4; 8 bases agree with TRBD1. CDR1 and CDR2 from the germline V gene are SQVTM and ANQGSEA. J was trimmed by 8 bases and V by 5 bases; bases with no gene match: 7. The CDR3 runs 13 residues. The CDR3: CSVRTGRSEKLFF. As DNA, the CDR3 is TGCAGCGTTAGGACAGGGAGGAGCGAAAAACTGTTTTTT. Based on the CDR3 plus reference TRBV29-1 and TRBJ1-4, the full variable domain is SAVISQKPSRDICQRGTSLTIQCQVDSQVTMMFWYRQQPGQSLTLIATANQGSEATYESGFVIDKFPISRPNLTFSTLTVSNMSPEDSSIYLCSVRTGRSEKLFFGSGTQLSVL.

This clonotype was seen once. This chain connects TRBV29-1 to TRBJ1-1; D may be TRBD1 (6 bases). Trimming cost V 6 bases and J 5 bases, with 16 bases left between them. The germline V gene has CDR1 SQVTM and CDR2 ANQGSEA. This CDR3 region has 13 residues. CDR3 sequence reads: CSVSGVLGTEAFF. As DNA, the CDR3 is TGCAGCGTATCAGGGGTATTGGGAACTGAAGCTTTCTTT.

This clonotype was detected many times. V is TRBV29-1 and J is TRBJ2-5, with TRBD1 matching over 7 bases. V lost 4 bases to trimming and J lost 4 bases; unmatched junction nucleotides: 3. The CDR3 totals 12 residues. Per the germline V gene, CDR1 is SQVTM and CDR2 is ANQGSEA. Here the CDR3 DNA reads TGCAGCGTTGCAACAGGGGCAGAGACCCAGTACTTC. Translated: CSVATGAETQYF.

Only a few counts were recorded for this clonotype. V gene TRBV5-1 combines with J gene TRBJ1-6; no definite D call. In germline, CDR1 is SGHRS, CDR2 YFSETQ. V was pared by 5 bases and J by 5 bases, with 5 bases between. This CDR3 comprises 12 residues. The CDR3 DNA follows: TGCGCCAGCAGGTTAGATAATTCACCCCTCCACTTT. It encodes CASRLDNSPLHF.

The genes are TRBV24-1 and TRBJ2-1; 8 bases agree with TRBD2. Germline lookup yields CDR1 KGHDR and CDR2 SFDVKD. The trim removed 3 bases at V and 6 bases at J, leaving 6 bases unmatched. This CDR3 is built from 15 residues. The CDR3 coding sequence is TGTGCCACCAGTGATCGGAGGACTAGCCCCAATGAGCAGTTCTTC. Translating it yields CATSDRRTSPNEQFF.

The CDR3 reads CAWSVVAGPGNTEAFF. CDR3 nucleotide sequence: TGTGCCTGGAGTGTAGTAGCAGGGCCGGGGAACACTGAAGCTTTCTTT. The V and J genes are TRBV30 and TRBJ1-1, with D possibly being TRBD1 (5 bases). Trimming pared 0 bases from V and 1 base from J, leaving 15 bases between. Looked up from germline, CDR1 is GTSNPN and CDR2 is SVGIG (reference sequence). The CDR3 is made up of 16 amino acids.

The table lists this clonotype with a count of one. The junction departs from germline at one end; a sequencing error may be responsible. The V call is TRBV11-2, the J call TRBJ2-7, with 7 bases fitting TRBD1. The CDR3 extends over 14 amino acids. Germline loops: CDR1 SGHAT, CDR2 FQNNGV. The CDR3 loop is CAGSAHRGTYEQYF. CDR3 coding DNA: TGTGCCGGCAGCGCCCACAGGGGAACCTACGAGCAGTACTTC.

As for this clonotype: A much larger clonotype is one base distant, so this may be a read error. The chain combines TRBV7-2 with TRBJ1-2, with 7 bases aligning to TRBD1. This CDR3 has 15 amino acids. CDR1 is SGHTA, CDR2 FQGNSA, per germline. The CDR3 sequence is CPSSPRQGRSYGYTF. Here the CDR3 DNA reads TGTCCCAGCAGCCCTCGACAGGGTAGGAGCTATGGCTACACCTTC.

About this clonotype itself: Its ends do not fully match the called genes, so a read error is possible. The V and J genes are TRBV6-2 or TRBV6-3 and TRBJ2-1; perhaps TRBD2 as D (6 bases). In germline, CDR1 is MNHEY, CDR2 SVGEGT. The CDR3 length is 16 residues. In DNA form, the CDR3 reads TGTGCCAGCAGTTACGAAGGGAGGAGGGTTTACAATGGGCAGTTCTTC. Protein: CASSYEGRRVYNGQFF.